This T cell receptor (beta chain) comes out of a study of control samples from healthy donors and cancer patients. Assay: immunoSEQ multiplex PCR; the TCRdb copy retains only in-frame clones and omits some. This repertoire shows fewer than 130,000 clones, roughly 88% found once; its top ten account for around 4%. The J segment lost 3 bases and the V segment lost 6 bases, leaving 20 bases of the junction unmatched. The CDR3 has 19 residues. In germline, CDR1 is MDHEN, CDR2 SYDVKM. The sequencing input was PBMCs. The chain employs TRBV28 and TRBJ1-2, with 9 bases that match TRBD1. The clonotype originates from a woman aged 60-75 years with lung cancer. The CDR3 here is CASSPIGAMGQGQHYGYTF. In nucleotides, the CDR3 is TGTGCCAGCAGCCCTATCGGTGCGATGGGACAGGGCCAACACTATGGCTACACCTTC.